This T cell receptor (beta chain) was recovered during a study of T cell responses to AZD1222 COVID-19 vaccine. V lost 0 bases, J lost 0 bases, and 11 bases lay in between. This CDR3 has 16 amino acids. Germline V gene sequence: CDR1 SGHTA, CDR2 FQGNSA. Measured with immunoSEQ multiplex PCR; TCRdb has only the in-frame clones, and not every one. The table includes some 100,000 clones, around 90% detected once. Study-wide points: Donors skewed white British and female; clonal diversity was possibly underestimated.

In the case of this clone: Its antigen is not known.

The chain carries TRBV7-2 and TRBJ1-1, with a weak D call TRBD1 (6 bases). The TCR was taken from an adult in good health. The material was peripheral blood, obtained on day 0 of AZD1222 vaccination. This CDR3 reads CASSLAGTSMNTEAFF. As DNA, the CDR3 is TGTGCCAGCAGCTTAGCGGGGACATCAATGAACACTGAAGCTTTCTTT.